The entry that follows covers one T cell receptor beta chain sequence. After removal of 0 bases from V and 8 bases from J, the junction contained 7 bases not matched to a gene. The CDR3 consists of 15 residues. In germline, CDR1 is SGDLS, CDR2 YYNGEE. The second PCR ran roughly 7 to 12 cycles with a sample-barcoded 5' primer and J-beta primers. Via MiXCR, TCRdb re-called the 5' RACE reads, giving one row per CDR3 protein. The data contain over 1,300,000 distinct CDR3 sequences, approximately 59% of them singletons. These data come from a study of blood T cells in healthy people across ages. Sample: blood. The TCR was taken from a man younger than 35 in good health. J is TRBJ1-1 and V is TRBV9; 10 bases map to TRBD1. CDR3 sequence (DNA): TGTGCCAGCAGCGTAGATGGGGGGACAGGGGCAGAAGCTTTCTTT. This codes for CASSVDGGTGAEAFF.